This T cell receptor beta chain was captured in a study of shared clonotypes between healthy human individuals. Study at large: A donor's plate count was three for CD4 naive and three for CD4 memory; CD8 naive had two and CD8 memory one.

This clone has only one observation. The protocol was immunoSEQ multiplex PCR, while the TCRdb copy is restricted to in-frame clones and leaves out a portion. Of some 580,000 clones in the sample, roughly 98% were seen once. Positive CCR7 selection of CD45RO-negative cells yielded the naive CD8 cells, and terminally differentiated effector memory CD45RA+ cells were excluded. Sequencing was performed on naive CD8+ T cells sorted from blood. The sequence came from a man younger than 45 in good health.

The CDR3, as DNA: TGTGCCAGCAGTGAAGCAGATAGCGGAAGTAACTACAATGAGCAGTTCTTC. This sequence encodes CASSEADSGSNYNEQFF. The chain is built from TRBV6-4 and TRBJ2-1; D may be TRBD2 (6 bases). The CDR3 runs to 17 residues. V was trimmed by 3 bases and J by 3 bases, leaving 18 bases between them. The V gene's germline CDR1 is MRHNA and CDR2 SNTAGT.